This T cell receptor beta chain was sequenced for a study of post-analysis software for immune sequencing data. Study as a whole: Relapsing-remitting, secondary progressive and progressive-relapsing multiple sclerosis were all included among the disease courses.

The TCR beta cDNA libraries carried unique molecular identifiers. TCRdb re-analysed the PCR reads in MiXCR, keeping a single row per CDR3 protein. The data show 350,000 to 450,000 distinct CDR3 sequences, roughly 38% seen once. Notes on the study in general: Several TRBV segments occurring more often in patients than controls included TRBV5-6, TRBV5-1 and TRBV20-1.

This CDR3 comprises 14 residues. V was clipped by 5 bases and J by 5 bases, with 14 bases between them. Regarding this clonotype: The antigen remains undetermined. A read error may explain this, as a much larger clone is one base away.

The sequence derives from a girl aged 2 to 9 with multiple sclerosis. V is TRBV12-3 or TRBV12-4 and J is TRBJ2-3, with D possibly matching TRBD1 (6 bases). Sequenced: blood. For the CDR3, the DNA is TGTGCCAGCAGTCCAATAGGGGGTGGAGATACGCAGTATTTT. Its protein is CASSPIGGGDTQYF.